This T cell receptor (beta chain) is from a study of blood T cell repertoires in COVID-19. For the study at large: The United States, Italy and Spain provided the acute and convalescent COVID-19 samples. T cells, B-cell-depleted T cells, or PBMCs provided the cDNA or gDNA that served as material.

Germline lookup yields CDR1 KGHSH and CDR2 LQKENI. The CDR3 covers 15 residues. Trimming pared 3 bases from V and 4 bases from J, leaving 15 bases between. Using immunoSEQ multiplex PCR, the repertoire was profiled, and TCRdb retains in-frame clones only, with some absent. Of tens of thousands of clones in the sample, approximately 85% were seen once. This chain uses TRBV18 with TRBJ1-2, with D unresolved. The sequenced material came from peripheral blood. The TCR sequence derives from a man in his fifties or sixties with acute or convalescent COVID-19. As DNA, the CDR3 is TGTGCCAGCTCACCCCAGGAGGTTTTAGGCTATGGCTACACCTTC. This encodes CASSPQEVLGYGYTF.